These 8 T cell receptor beta chains came from one sample sequenced in a study of regulatory T cells in long-lasting Graves disease. Time point specified: newly diagnosed GD, antithyroid drugs for less than 3 months. The TCR library was made from RNA that had been extracted from PBMCs in TRIzol. The authors built TCR beta libraries using iRepertoire HTBI primers and Arm-PCR of CDR3 regions. TCRdb fed the multiplex PCR reads into MiXCR, producing one record per CDR3 protein. The sample holds some 600,000 distinct CDR3 sequences, roughly a sixth seen once. These data were also reused for a study on T cells in Graves' hyperthyroidism and ophthalmopathy.

Sequenced material: peripheral blood mononuclear cells (PBMCs), taken at new diagnosis, from a patient treated with antithyroid drugs. The receptors here all came from a man in his late teens or twenties with Graves disease.

This clonotype was picked up a small number of times. The rearrangement uses TRBV12-5 and TRBJ1-2; tentatively, D is TRBD1 (5 bases). Between the trimmed V and J ends, which lost 0 bases and 0 bases, there was a span of 11 bases. The CDR3 runs 16 residues. From germline, CDR1 is LGHNT and CDR2 FRNRAP. The DNA for the CDR3 is TGTGCTAGTGGTTTGGTAATGGGGGAGGCTAACTATGGCTACACCTTC. Residues: CASGLVMGEANYGYTF.

On this clonotype: Lacking the conserved final phenylalanine or tryptophan, this CDR3 likely reflects a read error. J is TRBJ2-5 and V is TRBV28; TRBD2 matches at 7 bases. The closer fit of TRBJ2-1 to the DNA end suggests the J call may be wrong. The CDR3 totals 15 residues. CDR1 MDHEN and CDR2 SYDVKM come from the germline V gene. CDR3 sequence (DNA): TGTGCCAGCAGCCTGGGGGGGACTAAGACCAATGAGCAGTTCCTC. It is translated as CASSLGGTKTNEQFL.

This clonotype was counted between two and nine times. The junction and the germline gene differ at one end; a read error may be behind it. The chain carries TRBV6-5 and TRBJ2-3, with 8 positions matching TRBD1. Germline V CDR1 and CDR2: MNHEY, SVGAGI. The CDR3 has 14 amino acids. The CDR3 loop is CASSSGQETDTQYF. In DNA form, the CDR3 reads TGTGCCAGTAGTTCGGGACAGGAGACAGATACGCAGTATTTT.

This clonotype has a count of ten or more. The rearrangement joins TRBV7-2 to TRBJ2-1; 11 nucleotides line up with TRBD1. Germline V gene data show CDR1 as SGHTA and CDR2 as FQGNSA. Trimming removed 4 bases from V and 4 bases from J; junction bases left unmatched: 3. The CDR3 is 15 residues long. The CDR3 DNA is TGTGCCAGCAGCTGGGACAGGGGGTTTTACAATGAGCAGTTCTTC. Translation: CASSWDRGFYNEQFF.

This clonotype was observed a few times. V gene TRBV20-1 combines with J gene TRBJ2-2, with TRBD1 matching 9 bases. Germline-derived CDR1 and CDR2 are DFQATT and SNEGSKA (reference sequence). Trimming removed 6 bases from V and 7 bases from J; junction bases left unmatched: 6. CDR3 length equals 13 residues. As DNA, the CDR3 is TGCAGTGCGCGACAGGGGGAAGGCGGGGAGCTGTTTTTT. This encodes CSARQGEGGELFF.

This clonotype was observed a few times. V usage is TRBV5-1 and J usage is TRBJ2-1, with a possible D match to TRBD2 (6 bases). The CDR3 contains 17 residues. V was cut by 0 bases and J by 5 bases, with 18 bases left in between. Germline values: CDR1 SGHRS, CDR2 YFSETQ. In DNA form, the CDR3 reads TGCGCCAGCAGCTTGGCAGGGTTCGGGAGTGTCGACAATGAGCAGTTCTTC. Its translation: CASSLAGFGSVDNEQFF.

Of note for this clonotype: A read error is possible here, since a much larger clone lies one base away. The chain recombines TRBV9 with TRBJ2-3; D not resolved. The germline gives CDR1 SGDLS, CDR2 YYNGEE. This CDR3 is 13 amino acids long. The germline V and J ends were trimmed by 0 bases and 0 bases, with 2 bases remaining between them. CDR3 in DNA: TGTGCCAGCAGCGTAGCCAGCACAGATACGCAGTATTTT. This encodes CASSVASTDTQYF. Full variable domain (missing parts from reference TRBV9 and TRBJ2-3): DSGVTQTPKHLITATGQRVTLRCSPRSGDLSVYWYQQSLDQGLQFLIQYYNGEERAKGNILERFSAQQFPDLHSELNLSSLELGDSALYFCASSVASTDTQYFGPGTRLTVL.

V and J are TRBV19 and TRBJ2-2; D remains unclear. CDR3 length: 14 residues. In germline, CDR1 is LNHDA, CDR2 SQIVND (reference sequence). Trimming removed 8 bases from V and 4 bases from J, with 14 bases in between. CDR3 nucleotides: TGTGCCAGTGAGAGTAGTTGGGGCACCGGGGAGCTGTTTTTT. It codes for CASESSWGTGELFF. Together with reference TRBV19 and TRBJ2-2, the CDR3 gives the full variable domain: DGGITQSPKYLFRKEGQNVTLSCEQNLNHDAMYWYRQDPGQGLRLIYYSQIVNDFQKGDIAEGYSVSREKKESFPLTVTSAQKNPTAFYLCASESSWGTGELFFGEGSRLTVL.